This T cell receptor (beta chain) was sequenced during a study of CXCR3-negative and CXCR3-positive naive CD8 T cells. Looking at the study overall: Roughly 130 million TRB reads were obtained in total, which works out to about 1.5 +/- 0.3 million per library. Study findings and constraints: Whereas memory cells differed, naive CXCR3-negative and CXCR3-positive cells shared similar TRBV-TRBJ usage. Naive subsets expressed similar surface CD5; TRB CDR3 features served to infer TCR strength. When CXCR3-positive naive cells were set against CXCR3-negative naive cells, the former had more hydrophobic TRB CDR3s.

The method, 5' RACE with UMI labels, was used to prepare the TRB cDNA libraries. TCRdb reprocessed the 5' RACE reads and reports one entry per CDR3 protein, with no DNA. This sample contains 85,000 to 120,000 distinct CDR3 sequences. For this clonotype: As yet, its antigen is unknown.

Every individual CD8+ T cell subset underwent sorting in triplicate at about 300,000 cells apiece. The CDR3 consists of 12 residues. Germline loops: CDR1 SEHNR, CDR2 FQNEAQ (reference sequence). The gene calls are TRBV7-9 and TRBJ2-1. The sequenced sample was naive CXCR3+ CD8+ T cells from blood. This sample's subset: CD45RO-CCR7+CD27+CD95- naive CD8+ T cells expressing CXCR3 (TNR3+). This receptor was identified in a human donor in good health. Some clones in this sample may be carry-over from other donors' samples. CDR3: CASSLPYNEQFF.